This T cell receptor (beta chain) was obtained from a study of cytomegalovirus exposure and HLA in healthy donors. General observations from the study: In vitro data verified a few CMV-associated chains as specific for CMV antigens. In the approximately 120 validation repertoires, a later analysis found that first-cohort TCR clusters tended to co-occur. The study designated 150 or so TCR beta chains cytomegalovirus-associated. There were some public TCRs occurring in many donors, but most TCR sequences were rare.

The assay was immunoSEQ multiplex PCR, and TCRdb's table has in-frame clones only and misses some. The repertoire holds about 160,000 clones, with 86% as singletons. In germline, CDR1 is SNHLY, CDR2 FYNNEI. The CDR3 loop spans 14 amino acids. With V trimmed by 6 bases and J by 0 bases, 5 bases remained unmatched. Concerning this clone: The antigen remains undetermined.

The V and J genes are TRBV2 and TRBJ2-7; TRBD1 aligns across 7 bases. This receptor was identified in a woman aged 25 to 39 in good health and CMV-seronegative. Sequenced: PBMCs. Here the CDR3 DNA reads TGTGCCAGCAGATGGGACAGTGCCTCCTACGAGCAGTACTTC. This translates into CASRWDSASYEQYF. Full variable domain (remainder filled in from reference TRBV2 and TRBJ2-7): EPEVTQTPSHQVTQMGQEVILRCVPISNHLYFYWYRQILGQKVEFLVSFYNNEISEKSEIFDDQFSVERPDGSNFTLKIRSTKLEDSAMYFCASRWDSASYEQYFGPGTRLTVT.